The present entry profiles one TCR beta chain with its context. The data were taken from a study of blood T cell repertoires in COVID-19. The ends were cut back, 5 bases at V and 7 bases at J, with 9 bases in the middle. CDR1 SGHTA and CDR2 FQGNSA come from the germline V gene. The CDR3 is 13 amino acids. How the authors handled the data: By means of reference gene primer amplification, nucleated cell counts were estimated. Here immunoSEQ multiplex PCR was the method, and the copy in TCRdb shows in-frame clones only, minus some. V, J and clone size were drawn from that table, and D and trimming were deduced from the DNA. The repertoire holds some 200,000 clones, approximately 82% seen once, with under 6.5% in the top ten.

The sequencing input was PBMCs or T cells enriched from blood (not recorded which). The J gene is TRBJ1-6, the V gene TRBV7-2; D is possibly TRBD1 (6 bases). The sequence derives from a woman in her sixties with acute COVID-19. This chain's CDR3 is CASSVGTNSPLHF. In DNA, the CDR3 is TGTGCCAGCAGCGTCGGGACAAATTCACCCCTCCACTTT.